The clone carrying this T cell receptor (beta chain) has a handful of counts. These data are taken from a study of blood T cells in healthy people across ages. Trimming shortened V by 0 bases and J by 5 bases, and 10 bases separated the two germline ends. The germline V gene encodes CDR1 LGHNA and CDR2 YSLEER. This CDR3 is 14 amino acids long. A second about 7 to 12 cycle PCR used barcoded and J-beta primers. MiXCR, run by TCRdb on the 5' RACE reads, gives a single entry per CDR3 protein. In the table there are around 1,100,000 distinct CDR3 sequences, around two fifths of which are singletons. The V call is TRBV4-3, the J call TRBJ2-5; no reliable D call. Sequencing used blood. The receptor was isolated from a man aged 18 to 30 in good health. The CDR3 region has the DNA TGCGCCAGCAGCCAAGATCGAGTTGCGGAGACCCAGTACTTC. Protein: CASSQDRVAETQYF.